Here is one T cell receptor beta chain with its context. No antigen is known for it. The sample is drawn from a study of cytomegalovirus exposure and HLA in healthy donors. General study findings and limits: Within the 120 or so validation repertoires, first-cohort TCR clusters tended to co-occur, according to a later analysis. Researchers counted around 170 TCR beta chains as cytomegalovirus-associated. Despite most TCR sequences being rare, some public TCRs occurred in many donors.

Among the roughly 120 subjects of the validation cohort, separate from the approximately 700-subject first cohort, were the donors. The V and J ends lost 3 bases and 6 bases, in that order; junction bases with no gene match: 7. This CDR3 has 15 amino acids. CDR1 KGHSH and CDR2 LQKENI come from the germline V gene. Clones were sequenced by immunoSEQ multiplex PCR, and TCRdb holds only the in-frame ones, with some missing. There are around 150,000 clones in the sample; 86% occur only once, and about 5.8% lies in the top ten. V and J are TRBV18 and TRBJ2-1, with 8 bases identical to TRBD1. The sample was PBMCs. This receptor was taken from a woman aged 30 to 39 in good health and CMV-seronegative. In DNA form, the CDR3 reads TGTGCCAGCTCACCTAAACAGGGGGGTAGCAATGAGCAGTTCTTC. Translated, it gives CASSPKQGGSNEQFF.